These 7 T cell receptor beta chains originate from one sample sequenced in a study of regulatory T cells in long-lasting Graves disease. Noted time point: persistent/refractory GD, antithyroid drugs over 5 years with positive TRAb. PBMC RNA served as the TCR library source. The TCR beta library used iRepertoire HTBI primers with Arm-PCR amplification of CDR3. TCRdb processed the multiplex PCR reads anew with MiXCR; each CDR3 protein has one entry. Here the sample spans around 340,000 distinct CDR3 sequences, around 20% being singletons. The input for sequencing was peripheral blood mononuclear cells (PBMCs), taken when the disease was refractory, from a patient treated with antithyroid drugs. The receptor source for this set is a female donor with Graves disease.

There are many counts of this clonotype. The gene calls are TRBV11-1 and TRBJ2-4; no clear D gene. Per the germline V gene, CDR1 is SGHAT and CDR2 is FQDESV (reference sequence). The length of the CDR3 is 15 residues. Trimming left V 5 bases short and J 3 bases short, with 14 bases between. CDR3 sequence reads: CASSPGYGDKNIQYF. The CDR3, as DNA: TGTGCCAGCAGCCCAGGATATGGTGACAAAAACATTCAGTACTTC.

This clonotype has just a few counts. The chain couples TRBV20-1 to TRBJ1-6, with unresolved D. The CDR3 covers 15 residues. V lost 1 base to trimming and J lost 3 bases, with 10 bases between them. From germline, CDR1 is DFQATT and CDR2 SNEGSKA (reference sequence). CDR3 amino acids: CSARGQEGYNSPLHF. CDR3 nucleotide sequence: TGCAGTGCTAGAGGCCAGGAAGGCTATAATTCACCCCTCCACTTT.

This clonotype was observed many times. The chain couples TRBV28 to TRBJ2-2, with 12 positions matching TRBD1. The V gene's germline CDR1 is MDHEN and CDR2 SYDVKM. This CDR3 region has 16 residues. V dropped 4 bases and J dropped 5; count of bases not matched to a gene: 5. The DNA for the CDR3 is TGTGCCAGCAGTTGGGACAGGGGGCGGAGGACCGGGGAGCTGTTTTTT. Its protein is CASSWDRGRRTGELFF.

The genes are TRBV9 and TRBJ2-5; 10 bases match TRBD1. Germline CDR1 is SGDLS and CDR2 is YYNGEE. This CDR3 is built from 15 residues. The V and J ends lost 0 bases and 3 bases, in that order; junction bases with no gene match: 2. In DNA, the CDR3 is TGTGCCAGCAGCGTAGTAGGGACAGGGGAAGAGACCCAGTACTTC. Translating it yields CASSVVGTGEETQYF.

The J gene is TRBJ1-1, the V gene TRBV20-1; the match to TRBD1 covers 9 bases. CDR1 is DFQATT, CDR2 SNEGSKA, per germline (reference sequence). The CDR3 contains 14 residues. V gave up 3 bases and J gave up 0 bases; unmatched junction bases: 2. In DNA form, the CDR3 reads TGCAGTGCTAGGAACAGGGGGCTGAACACTGAAGCTTTCTTT. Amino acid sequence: CSARNRGLNTEAFF.

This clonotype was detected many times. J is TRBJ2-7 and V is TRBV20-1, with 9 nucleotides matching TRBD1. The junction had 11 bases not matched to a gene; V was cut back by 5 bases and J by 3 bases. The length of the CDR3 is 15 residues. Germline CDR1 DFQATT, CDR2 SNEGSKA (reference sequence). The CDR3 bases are TGCAGTGCTGCAAACGCCGGGACAGGGAACTACGAGCAGTACTTC. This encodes CSAANAGTGNYEQYF.

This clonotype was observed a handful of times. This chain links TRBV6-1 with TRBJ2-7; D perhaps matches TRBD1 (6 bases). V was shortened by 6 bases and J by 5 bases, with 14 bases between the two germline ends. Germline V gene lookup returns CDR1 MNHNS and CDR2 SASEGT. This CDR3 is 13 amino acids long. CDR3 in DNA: TGTGCCAGCAGGACGACAGGTCAAGACGAGCAGTACTTC. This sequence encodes CASRTTGQDEQYF.